These 2 T cell receptor beta chains came from one sample sequenced in a study of blood T cells in healthy people across ages (dated by TCRdb to the mid-2010s). The protocol used for the library was 5' RACE. TCRdb records Illumina HiSeq 2500 as the sequencer. A second PCR of roughly 6 to 11 cycles was run with a J-beta primer mix and a sample-barcoded 5' primer. TCRdb reanalyzed the raw reads on its own, using fastp at Q25 for trimming and MiXCR for clone calling, and kept in-frame beta chains. Rows are combined by CDR3 protein, so each entry shows the most common genes and DNA. For this sample there are some 760,000 distinct CDR3 sequences; approximately 25% appear just once. In total, the top ten clones hold more than 7.5% of the sample. These data are also associated with another study on T cells of mothers and their children.

The sample taken for sequencing was blood. These receptor sequences come from a boy aged 5-17 years in good health.

In this sample, this clonotype turned up a few times. This chain connects TRBV27 to TRBJ2-4; tentative D call: TRBD2 (5 bases). V lost 5 bases to trimming and J lost 3 bases, with 11 bases between them. This CDR3 comprises 14 residues. Germline V lookup: CDR1 MNHEY, CDR2 SMNVEV (reference sequence). CDR3 loop: CASSPHRGKNIQYF. For the CDR3, the DNA is TGTGCCAGCAGTCCCCACCGGGGCAAAAACATTCAGTACTTC.

V and J are TRBV5-1 and TRBJ1-1; no firm D call. With 4 bases removed from V and 0 bases from J, the gap between germline ends came to 10 bases. The CDR3 totals 14 residues. CDR1 SGHRS and CDR2 YFSETQ come from the germline V gene. CDR3 DNA: TGCGCCAGCAGCCCGACCGAGCTGAACACTGAAGCTTTCTTT. Translating gives CASSPTELNTEAFF.